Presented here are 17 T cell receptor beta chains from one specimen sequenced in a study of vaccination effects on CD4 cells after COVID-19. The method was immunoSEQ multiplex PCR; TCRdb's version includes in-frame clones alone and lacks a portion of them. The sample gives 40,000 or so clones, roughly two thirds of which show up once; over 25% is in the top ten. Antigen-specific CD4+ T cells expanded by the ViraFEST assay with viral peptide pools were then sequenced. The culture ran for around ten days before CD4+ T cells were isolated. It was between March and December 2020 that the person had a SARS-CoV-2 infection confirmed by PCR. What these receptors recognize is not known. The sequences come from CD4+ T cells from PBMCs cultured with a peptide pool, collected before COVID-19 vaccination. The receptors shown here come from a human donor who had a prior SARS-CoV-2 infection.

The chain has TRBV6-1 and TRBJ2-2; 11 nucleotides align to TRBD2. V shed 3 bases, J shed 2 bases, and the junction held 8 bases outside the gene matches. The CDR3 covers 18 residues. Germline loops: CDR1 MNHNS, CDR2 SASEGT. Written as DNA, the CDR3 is TGTGCCAGCAGTGATACCCTAGCGGGGGGACTAAACACCGGGGAGCTGTTTTTT. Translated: CASSDTLAGGLNTGELFF.

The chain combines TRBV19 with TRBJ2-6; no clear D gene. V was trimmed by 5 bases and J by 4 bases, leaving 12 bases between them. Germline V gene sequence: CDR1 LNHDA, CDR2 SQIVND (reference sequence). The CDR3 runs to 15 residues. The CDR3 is CASSEFLPGANVLTF. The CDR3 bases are TGTGCCAGTAGTGAATTTTTACCCGGGGCCAACGTCCTGACTTTC.

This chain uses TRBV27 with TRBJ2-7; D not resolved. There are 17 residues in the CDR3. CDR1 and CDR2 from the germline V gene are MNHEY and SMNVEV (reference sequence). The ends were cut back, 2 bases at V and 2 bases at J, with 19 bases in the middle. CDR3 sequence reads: CASSLQSNAAPPYEQYF. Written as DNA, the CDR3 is TGTGCCAGCAGTTTACAAAGTAATGCAGCCCCCCCCTACGAGCAGTACTTC.

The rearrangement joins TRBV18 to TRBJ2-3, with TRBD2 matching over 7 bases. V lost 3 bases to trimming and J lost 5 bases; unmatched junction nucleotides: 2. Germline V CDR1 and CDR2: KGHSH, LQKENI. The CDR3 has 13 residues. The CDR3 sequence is CASSPPGGDTQYF. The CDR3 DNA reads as TGTGCCAGCTCACCTCCGGGGGGAGATACGCAGTATTTT.

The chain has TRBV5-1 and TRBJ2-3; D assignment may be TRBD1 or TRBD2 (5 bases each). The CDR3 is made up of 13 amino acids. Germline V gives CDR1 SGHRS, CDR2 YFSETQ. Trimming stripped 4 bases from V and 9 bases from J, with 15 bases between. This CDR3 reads CASSLGVGNTQYF. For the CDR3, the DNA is TGCGCCAGCAGCCTGGGGGTCGGTAACACGCAGTATTTT. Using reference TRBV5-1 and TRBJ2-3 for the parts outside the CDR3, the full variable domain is KAGVTQTPRYLIKTRGQQVTLSCSPISGHRSVSWYQQTPGQGLQFLFEYFSETQRNKGNFPGRFSGRQFSNSRSEMNVSTLELGDSALYLCASSLGVGNTQYFGPGTRLTVL.

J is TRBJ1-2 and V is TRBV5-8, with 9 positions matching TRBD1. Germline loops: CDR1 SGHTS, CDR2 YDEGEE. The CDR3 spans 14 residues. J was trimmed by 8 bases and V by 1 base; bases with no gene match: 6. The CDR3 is CASSLKQGAGGYTF. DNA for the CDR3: TGTGCCAGCAGCTTGAAACAGGGGGCAGGAGGCTACACCTTC. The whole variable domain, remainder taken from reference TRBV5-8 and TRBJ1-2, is EAGVTQSPTHLIKTRGQQATLRCSPISGHTSVYWYQQALGLGLQFLLWYDEGEERNRGNFPPRFSGRQFPNYSSELNVNALELEDSALYLCASSLKQGAGGYTFGSGTRLTVV.

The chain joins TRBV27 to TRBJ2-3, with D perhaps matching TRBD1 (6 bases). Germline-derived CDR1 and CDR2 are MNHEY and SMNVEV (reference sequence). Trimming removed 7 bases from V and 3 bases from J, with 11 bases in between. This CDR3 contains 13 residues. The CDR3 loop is CASTKTGTDTQYF. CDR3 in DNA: TGTGCCAGCACCAAAACAGGGACAGATACGCAGTATTTT.

In DNA, the CDR3 is TGTGCCAGCAGTGATCAAGGCTTTTTGGTGGGGCAGCCCCAGCATTTT. Translating gives CASSDQGFLVGQPQHF. This chain connects TRBV6-1 to TRBJ1-5; D is unclear. Trimming removed 3 bases at V and 7 bases at J, with 19 bases between. The CDR3 runs to 16 residues. CDR1 MNHNS and CDR2 SASEGT come from the germline V gene.

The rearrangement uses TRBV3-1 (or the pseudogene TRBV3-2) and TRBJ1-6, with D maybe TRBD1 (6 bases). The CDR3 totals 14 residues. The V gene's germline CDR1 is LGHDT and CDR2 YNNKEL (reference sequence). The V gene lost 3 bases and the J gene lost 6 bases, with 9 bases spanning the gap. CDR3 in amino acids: CASSQMDSNSPLHF. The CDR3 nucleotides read TGTGCCAGCAGCCAGATGGACAGTAATTCACCCCTCCACTTT.

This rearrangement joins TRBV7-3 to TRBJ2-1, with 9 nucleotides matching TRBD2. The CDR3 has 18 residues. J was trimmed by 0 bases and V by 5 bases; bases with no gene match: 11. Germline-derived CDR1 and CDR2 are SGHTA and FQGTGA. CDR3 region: CASSPKASGTDSYNEQFF. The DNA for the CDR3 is TGTGCCAGCAGCCCCAAGGCTAGCGGGACCGACTCCTACAATGAGCAGTTCTTC.

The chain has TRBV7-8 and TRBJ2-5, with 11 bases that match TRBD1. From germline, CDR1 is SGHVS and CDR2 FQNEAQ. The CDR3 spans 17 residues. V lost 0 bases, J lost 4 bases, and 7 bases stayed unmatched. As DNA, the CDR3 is TGTGCCAGCAGCTTAGCGCTCTGGACAGGGGGCCGAGAGACCCAGTACTTC. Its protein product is CASSLALWTGGRETQYF.

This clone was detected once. The CDR3 sequence: CASSVAGGHYEQYF. DNA for the CDR3: TGTGCCAGCAGTGTAGCGGGGGGGCACTACGAGCAGTACTTC. V and J are TRBV6-1 and TRBJ2-7; TRBD2 matches 11 bases. J gave up 3 bases and V 4 bases, and 2 bases lay outside the gene matches. CDR1 and CDR2 (germline): MNHNS, SASEGT. This CDR3 has 14 residues.

DNA of the CDR3: TGTGCCAGCAGCGTAGAATGGGCGGGAGAGACCCAGTACTTC. This codes for CASSVEWAGETQYF. The V and J genes are TRBV9 and TRBJ2-5; a possible D gene is TRBD2 (5 bases). The CDR3 is 14 amino acids. Trimming left V 0 bases short and J 4 bases short, with 10 bases between. Germline values: CDR1 SGDLS, CDR2 YYNGEE.

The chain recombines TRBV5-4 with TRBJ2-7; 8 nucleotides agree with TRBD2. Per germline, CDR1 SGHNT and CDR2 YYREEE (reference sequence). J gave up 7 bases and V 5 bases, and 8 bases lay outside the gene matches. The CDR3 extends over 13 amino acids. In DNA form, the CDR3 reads TGTGCCAGCAGTTCCGGGGGGGCGGATGAGCAGTACTTC. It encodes CASSSGGADEQYF.

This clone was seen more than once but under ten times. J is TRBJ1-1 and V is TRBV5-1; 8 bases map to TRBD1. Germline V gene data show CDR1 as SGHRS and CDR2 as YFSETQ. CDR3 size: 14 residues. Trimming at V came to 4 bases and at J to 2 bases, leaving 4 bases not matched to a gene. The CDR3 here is CASSQTGGNTEAFF. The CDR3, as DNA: TGCGCCAGCAGCCAAACAGGGGGTAACACTGAAGCTTTCTTT. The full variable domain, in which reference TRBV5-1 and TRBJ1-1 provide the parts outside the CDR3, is KAGVTQTPRYLIKTRGQQVTLSCSPISGHRSVSWYQQTPGQGLQFLFEYFSETQRNKGNFPGRFSGRQFSNSRSEMNVSTLELGDSALYLCASSQTGGNTEAFFGQGTRLTVV.

The CDR3 spells CASSLGTRTVYEQYF. The CDR3, as DNA: TGCGCCAGCAGCTTGGGCACCAGGACTGTCTACGAGCAGTACTTC. V usage is TRBV5-1 and J usage is TRBJ2-7, with a possible D match to TRBD2 (5 bases). Trimming removed 0 bases from V and 3 bases from J, with 13 bases in between. Germline-derived CDR1 and CDR2 are SGHRS and YFSETQ. CDR3 size: 15 residues.

In DNA, the CDR3 is TGTGCCAGCAGTGTAGCGGGGTCCGGACAGCCCCAGCATTTT. It yields the protein CASSVAGSGQPQHF. V gene TRBV25-1 combines with J gene TRBJ1-5; no clear D gene. V lost 4 bases and J 7 bases, leaving 14 bases between the germline ends. From germline, CDR1 is MGHDK and CDR2 SYGVNS. CDR3 length equals 14 residues.